Presented here are 22 T cell receptor beta chains from one specimen sequenced in a study of spatial heterogeneity in lung cancer. Indicated time point: blood at routine non-recurrence follow-up after resection. TCRdb fed the 5' RACE reads into MiXCR, producing one record per CDR3 protein. The sample carries over 85,000 distinct CDR3 sequences, 15% to 20% recorded once. Here the sequenced sample was PBMCs, taken at follow-up. The receptors were gathered from a male donor with early-stage non-small cell lung cancer.

This clonotype has a count of ten or more. The chain employs TRBV19 and TRBJ2-2; 10 bases fit TRBD1. The V segment lost 6 bases and the J segment 4 bases; nucleotides outside the gene matches: 2. Germline CDR1 is LNHDA and CDR2 is SQIVND (reference sequence). The CDR3 extends over 14 amino acids. CDR3 sequence (DNA): TGTGCCAGTAGCAGGACAGGGGGCACCGGGGAGCTGTTTTTT. It yields the protein CASSRTGGTGELFF.

By share of the sample, this clonotype is medium-sized. The chain links TRBV6-5 to TRBJ2-1; TRBD2 aligns across 8 bases. The CDR3 spans 14 residues. V lost 4 bases, J lost 5 bases, and 4 bases stayed unmatched. CDR1 MNHEY and CDR2 SVGAGI come from the germline V gene. The CDR3 nucleotides are TGTGCCAGCAGTTTACTAGCGGATAACAATGAGCAGTTCTTC. This gives the protein CASSLLADNNEQFF.

In this sample, this clonotype turned up a few times. The chain couples TRBV6-4 to TRBJ2-3; 8 bases align to TRBD1. This CDR3 spans 15 amino acids. Germline V gene lookup returns CDR1 MRHNA and CDR2 SNTAGT. Trimming removed 3 bases from V and 2 bases from J; junction bases left unmatched: 4. The CDR3 DNA reads as TGTGCCAGCAGTGAACAGGGGGAACCCACAGATACGCAGTATTTT. Translating it yields CASSEQGEPTDTQYF.

This clonotype occurred a few times. The rearrangement joins TRBV18 to TRBJ2-7, with D unresolved. The CDR3 loop spans 13 amino acids. Germline lookup yields CDR1 KGHSH and CDR2 LQKENI. Trimming took off 4 bases at V and 2 bases at J, with 9 bases between the two ends. As DNA, the CDR3 is TGTGCCAGCTCACAAGGCCAGGCCTACGAGCAGTACGTC. As protein: CASSQGQAYEQYV.

There are many counts of this clonotype. The chain recombines TRBV25-1 with TRBJ2-7; 11 bases are a match to TRBD2. Germline CDR1 and CDR2: MGHDK and SYGVNS. The CDR3 runs 15 residues. V lost 1 base, J lost 3 bases, and 2 bases stayed unmatched. CDR3 sequence: CASSESTSGSYEQYF. Written as DNA, the CDR3 is TGTGCCAGCAGTGAATCTACTAGCGGGAGCTACGAGCAGTACTTC.

A word on this clonotype: The conserved closing phenylalanine or tryptophan is absent in this CDR3, likely reflecting a read error. No DNA is shown, since the ends of the CDR3 on it are uncertain; the CDR3 is the one TCRdb lists. CDR3 protein: CASSQDFFG. The chain is built from TRBV4-1 and TRBJ2-5. CDR1 is MGHRA and CDR2 is YSYEKL in the germline V gene. Ends included, the CDR3 has 9 residues.

Here the CDR3 reads CASSESFRREQYV. As DNA, the CDR3 is TGTGCCAGCAGTGAATCCTTCAGACGGGAGCAGTACGTC. The V gene is TRBV6-1, the J gene TRBJ2-7; D unclear. Germline CDR1 MNHNS, CDR2 SASEGT. V shed 2 bases and J shed 7 bases, with 12 bases lying between them. The CDR3 totals 13 residues.

This clonotype has only a few counts. This sequence joins TRBV5-4 and TRBJ2-5; D may be TRBD2 (7 bases). V was pared by 4 bases and J by 1 base, with 11 bases between. The CDR3 consists of 14 residues. Germline CDR1 reads SGHNT; CDR2 reads YYREEE (reference sequence). CDR3 in amino acids: CASSRGGGQETQYF. The DNA for the CDR3 is TGTGCCAGCAGCAGGGGAGGGGGCCAAGAGACCCAGTACTTC.

The chain combines TRBV6-2 or TRBV6-3 with TRBJ1-1, with D possibly being TRBD1 (5 bases). The CDR3 sequence is 14 residues long. V dropped 6 bases and J dropped 5 bases, with 16 bases sitting between them. Germline CDR1 is MNHEY and CDR2 is SVGEGT. The CDR3 DNA follows: TGTGCCAGCAGGGGACGACACGAAAATACTGAAGCTTTCTTT. Its protein product is CASRGRHENTEAFF.

This clonotype turned up a few times. The V gene is TRBV23-1, the J gene TRBJ2-7; D possibly corresponds to TRBD2 (6 bases). TRBV23-1 is labeled an ORF, and its function is uncertain. The germline V and J ends were trimmed by 4 bases and 0 bases, with 16 bases remaining between them. CDR3 length: 16 residues. CDR3 bases: TGCGCCAGCAGTCCCTTTCGGGCAGCGGGCTCCTACGAGCAGTACGTC. Encoded protein: CASSPFRAAGSYEQYV.

J is TRBJ2-2 and V is TRBV14; 9 bases match TRBD1. V was clipped by 4 bases and J by 5 bases; unmatched bases: 11. CDR3 size: 17 residues. The germline CDR1 and CDR2 sequences are SGHDN and FVKESK. CDR3: CASSREQGAPHTGELFF. DNA of the CDR3: TGTGCCAGCAGCCGGGAACAGGGGGCCCCCCATACCGGGGAGCTGTTTTTT.

The V call is TRBV12-3 or TRBV12-4, the J call TRBJ2-7, with a possible D match to TRBD1 (6 bases). The CDR3 has 13 residues. Trimming took off 3 bases at V and 5 bases at J, with 11 bases between the two ends. The DNA for the CDR3 is TGTGCCAGCAGTTTGGGGGCCGGGGACGAGCAGTACGTC. Translating it yields CASSLGAGDEQYV.

This clonotype turned up a few times. The chain carries TRBV7-9 and TRBJ2-1; D might be TRBD1 or TRBD2, each matching 5 bases. V was clipped by 7 bases and J by 3 bases, with 16 bases between them. The CDR3 is 15 residues long. Germline V gene sequence: CDR1 SEHNR, CDR2 FQNEAQ (reference sequence). The CDR3 DNA reads TGTGCCAGCACCCTGGGGGTTGACTACTACAATGAGCAGTTCTTC. This translates into CASTLGVDYYNEQFF.

CDR3 nucleotides: TGCAGCGTTGAAGACCTTGGGGGTAGCTCCTACGAGCAGTACTTC. It translates to CSVEDLGGSSYEQYF. The chain uses TRBV29-1 and TRBJ2-7, with D perhaps TRBD1 or TRBD2 (5 bases each). Trimming removed 0 bases from V and 0 bases from J, with 12 bases in between. The CDR3 length is 15 residues. Germline loops: CDR1 SQVTM, CDR2 ANQGSEA.

The gene calls are TRBV27 and TRBJ2-7, with 7 bases that match TRBD1. After removal of 5 bases from V and 2 bases from J, the junction contained 6 bases not matched to a gene. Germline loops: CDR1 MNHEY, CDR2 SMNVEV (reference sequence). The CDR3 spans 14 residues. The chain's CDR3 is CASSKQGWAYEQYF. The CDR3 DNA reads TGTGCCAGCAGTAAACAGGGGTGGGCCTACGAGCAGTACTTC.

The chain links TRBV4-3 to TRBJ1-2; TRBD1 matches 8 bases. This CDR3 is 17 amino acids long. Germline V gene data show CDR1 as LGHNA and CDR2 as YSLEER. J was trimmed by 5 bases and V by 0 bases; bases with no gene match: 11. CDR3 bases: TGCGCCAGCAGCCAAGATTGGGGATCAGGGGGCAATTATGGCTACACCTTC. Amino acids: CASSQDWGSGGNYGYTF.

V and J are TRBV7-2 and TRBJ2-5; no definite D call. V shed 7 bases and J shed 4 bases, with 10 bases lying between them. The germline V gene has CDR1 SGHTA and CDR2 FQGNSA. This CDR3 region has 12 residues. The CDR3 DNA sequence: TGTGCCAGCACCCTAGGCCGAGAGACCCAGTACTTC. Amino acid sequence: CASTLGRETQYF. Using reference TRBV7-2 and TRBJ2-5 for the parts outside the CDR3, the full variable domain is GAGVSQSPSNKVTEKGKDVELRCDPISGHTALYWYRQSLGQGLEFLIYFQGNSAPDKSGLPSDRFSAERTGGSVSTLTIQRTQQEDSAVYLCASTLGRETQYFGPGTRLLVL.

This rearrangement joins TRBV5-1 to TRBJ2-1, with a tentative D call TRBD1 (7 bases). The CDR3 runs 14 residues. V lost 2 bases and J 7 bases, leaving 13 bases between the germline ends. Germline CDR1 is SGHRS and CDR2 is YFSETQ. The CDR3 protein is CASSFLQGGNEQFF. The DNA of the CDR3 is TGCGCCAGCAGCTTCCTGCAGGGGGGAAATGAGCAGTTCTTC.

The chain joins TRBV5-1 to TRBJ2-3; D assignment may be TRBD1 or TRBD2 (5 bases each). Germline CDR1 SGHRS, CDR2 YFSETQ. This CDR3 has 14 residues. V shed 6 bases and J shed 6 bases, with 17 bases lying between them. The CDR3 sequence: CASNLRGPSDTQYF. The CDR3 DNA reads as TGCGCCAGCAACCTGAGGGGCCCTTCGGATACGCAGTATTTT.

This clonotype was seen more than once but under ten times. The V and J genes are TRBV20-1 and TRBJ2-3, with 11 nucleotides matching TRBD1. The trim removed 6 bases at V and 1 base at J, leaving 3 bases unmatched. The CDR3 contains 14 residues. Germline CDR1 reads DFQATT; CDR2 reads SNEGSKA (reference sequence). CDR3 bases: TGCAGTGCGAAGGACAGGGGGCGCACAGATACGCAGTATTTT. This codes for CSAKDRGRTDTQYF.

V and J are TRBV7-8 and TRBJ1-1; no clear D gene. Germline values: CDR1 SGHVS, CDR2 FQNEAQ. The CDR3 is 15 amino acids. V dropped 5 bases and J dropped 1 base, with 14 bases sitting between them. This CDR3 reads CASSPVIGKNTEAFF. In DNA, the CDR3 is TGTGCCAGCAGCCCCGTAATTGGGAAGAACACTGAAGCTTTCTTT.

The V gene is TRBV20-1, the J gene TRBJ1-5; 7 bases agree with TRBD1. V lost 6 bases, J lost 3 bases, and 5 bases stayed unmatched. Germline V gene lookup returns CDR1 DFQATT and CDR2 SNEGSKA (reference sequence). The CDR3 is 13 residues long. CDR3: CSAKGTVNQPQHF. The CDR3 nucleotides read TGCAGTGCCAAGGGGACAGTCAATCAGCCCCAGCATTTT.